The 22 T cell receptor beta chains listed next were all sequenced from one sample in a study of T cells in Graves' hyperthyroidism and ophthalmopathy. TCR beta CDR3 regions were amplified from RNA. First-round RT-PCR with HTBI primers amplified the TCR CDR3 region. TCRdb recomputed calls from the multiplex PCR reads with MiXCR, one row per CDR3 protein. The table lists 500,000 to 550,000 distinct CDR3 sequences, less than 20% of them singletons, with approximately 50% in the top ten. The sequenced sample was blood. The receptors were sampled from a man aged 35 to 55 with Graves' ophthalmopathy.

About this clonotype: One junction end does not reproduce the germline sequence, and a read error may be involved. V gene TRBV14 combines with J gene TRBJ2-7; D remains ambiguous. From germline, CDR1 is SGHDN and CDR2 FVKESK. The CDR3 has 12 amino acids. The chain's CDR3 is CANSLGSYEQYF. For the CDR3, the DNA is TGTGCCAACAGCCTTGGCTCCTACGAGCAGTACTTC.

There are a few counts of this clonotype. The J gene is TRBJ2-7, the V gene TRBV27; D not resolved. This CDR3 comprises 13 residues. Germline V gene lookup returns CDR1 MNHEY and CDR2 SMNVEV (reference sequence). V was shortened by 3 bases and J by 4 bases, with 10 bases between the two germline ends. Here the CDR3 DNA reads TGTGCCAGCAGTTTTTCCCCAATGTACGAGCAGTACTTC. As protein: CASSFSPMYEQYF.

The rearrangement links TRBV29-1 to TRBJ2-7; 11 nucleotides line up with TRBD1. CDR3 length equals 12 residues. The germline V gene has CDR1 SQVTM and CDR2 ANQGSEA. The junction had 2 bases not matched to a gene; V was cut back by 7 bases and J by 3 bases. The CDR3 coding sequence is TGCAGCGCCGGGACAGGGGGCTACGAGCAGTACTTC. Its protein is CSAGTGGYEQYF.

This clonotype has a count of ten or more. The chain is built from TRBV11-3 and TRBJ1-5; D uncertain. The length of the CDR3 is 15 residues. Germline lookup yields CDR1 SGHNT and CDR2 YENEEA. V was shortened by 1 base and J by 3 bases, with 10 bases between the two germline ends. The CDR3 sequence is CASSLAAEVNQPQHF. CDR3 sequence (DNA): TGTGCCAGCAGCTTAGCGGCGGAGGTCAATCAGCCCCAGCATTTT.

This clonotype was counted between two and nine times. The chain has TRBV30 and TRBJ2-7, with 7 nucleotides matching TRBD1. The CDR3 length is 13 residues. Germline CDR1 GTSNPN, CDR2 SVGIG (reference sequence). The ends lost 1 base at V and 2 bases at J; junction bases unmatched: 2. CDR3 coding DNA: TGTGCCTGGAGTGGACAGGGTCCCTACGAGCAGTACTTC. Protein sequence: CAWSGQGPYEQYF.

The chain is built from TRBV7-3 and TRBJ2-2; 10 bases line up with TRBD1. The J segment lost 8 bases and the V segment lost 5 bases, leaving 8 bases of the junction unmatched. The germline gives CDR1 SGHTA, CDR2 FQGTGA. The CDR3 is 15 residues long. CDR3: CASSPTGGKSGELFF. As DNA, the CDR3 is TGTGCCAGCAGCCCGACAGGGGGCAAATCTGGGGAGCTGTTTTTT.

The CDR3 sequence: CASSLVADRVNGYTF. The CDR3 nucleotides read TGTGCCAGCAGCTTAGTAGCAGACAGGGTCAATGGCTACACCTTC. The chain has TRBV11-3 and TRBJ1-2, with 7 bases that match TRBD1. V shed 1 base, J shed 6 bases, and the junction held 8 bases outside the gene matches. In germline, CDR1 is SGHNT, CDR2 YENEEA. The CDR3 totals 15 residues. Using reference TRBV11-3 and TRBJ1-2 for the parts outside the CDR3, the full variable domain is EAGVVQSPRYKIIEKKQPVAFWCNPISGHNTLYWYLQNLGQGPELLIRYENEEAVDDSQLPKDRFSAERLKGVDSTLKIQPAELGDSAVYLCASSLVADRVNGYTFGSGTRLTVV.

This clonotype was counted many times. This chain joins TRBV28 and TRBJ2-7, with TRBD2 matching over 11 bases. Germline V CDR1 and CDR2: MDHEN, SYDVKM. Trimming removed 8 bases from V and 4 bases from J; junction bases left unmatched: 13. This CDR3 is 16 amino acids long. This CDR3 is CASGGFSGRAAYEQYF. The CDR3 DNA reads as TGTGCCAGCGGAGGATTTAGCGGGAGGGCCGCTTACGAGCAGTACTTC.

This clonotype turned up a few times. The chain recombines TRBV18 with TRBJ1-4; TRBD1 is a possible D gene (6 bases). Germline loops: CDR1 KGHSH, CDR2 LQKENI. The CDR3 is 18 residues long. V lost 5 bases and J lost 0, with 19 bases in between. The CDR3 DNA sequence: TGTGCCAGCTCAGGACAGCTCACCCTCGTTGCAACTAATGAAAAACTGTTTTTT. This codes for CASSGQLTLVATNEKLFF.

This clonotype was picked up many times. The chain employs TRBV10-3 and TRBJ2-1; possibly TRBD2 for D (6 bases). The germline V gene encodes CDR1 ENHRY and CDR2 SYGVKD. This CDR3 has 13 amino acids. Trimming cost V 4 bases and J 7 bases, with 11 bases left between them. This CDR3 reads CAISVFSGNEQFF. The CDR3 nucleotides read TGTGCCATCAGTGTATTCAGCGGGAATGAGCAGTTCTTC.

The chain carries TRBV18 and TRBJ1-3; D not resolved. Trimming removed 2 bases at V and 3 bases at J, with 14 bases between. Germline CDR1 reads KGHSH; CDR2 reads LQKENI. The CDR3 loop spans 16 amino acids. The CDR3 region is CASSPESAAGGNTIYF. CDR3 DNA: TGTGCCAGCTCACCAGAATCTGCAGCAGGTGGAAACACCATATATTTT.

This clonotype was seen more than once but under ten times. V and J are TRBV12-3 or TRBV12-4 and TRBJ1-5; D is ambiguous. The germline V and J ends were trimmed by 3 bases and 6 bases, with 9 bases remaining between them. The CDR3 spans 13 residues. This chain's CDR3 is CASSLGRVQPQHF. The CDR3 DNA is TGTGCCAGCAGTTTGGGAAGGGTTCAGCCCCAGCATTTT.

The chain is built from TRBV6-1 and TRBJ1-2; a weak D match, TRBD1 (5 bases). Per the germline V gene, CDR1 is MNHNS and CDR2 is SASEGT. This CDR3 region has 13 residues. V dropped 6 bases and J dropped 2 bases, with 10 bases sitting between them. CDR3 region: CASSRDGNYGYTF. The CDR3 coding sequence is TGTGCCAGCAGCCGGGACGGAAACTATGGCTACACCTTC.

This clonotype was seen ten or more times. The rearrangement links TRBV2 to TRBJ2-3; the match to TRBD2 covers 8 bases. This CDR3 comprises 16 residues. V lost 9 bases, J lost 0 bases, and 11 bases stayed unmatched. Germline lookup yields CDR1 SNHLY and CDR2 FYNNEI. CDR3 in amino acids: CASSFIAGSSTDTQYF. The DNA of the CDR3 is TGTGCCAGTTCATTCATAGCGGGGTCTAGCACAGATACGCAGTATTTT.

This clonotype has ten or more counts. V usage is TRBV12-3 or TRBV12-4 and J usage is TRBJ2-5; D gene uncertain. The CDR3 is 14 amino acids. Trimming shortened V by 6 bases and J by 1 base, and 12 bases separated the two germline ends. The CDR3 spells CASRALTSQETQYF. As DNA, the CDR3 is TGTGCCAGCAGGGCTCTGACCTCCCAAGAGACCCAGTACTTC.

This clonotype was counted many times. This sequence joins TRBV11-3 and TRBJ1-1, with TRBD1 as a possible D gene (5 bases). Per the germline V gene, CDR1 is SGHNT and CDR2 is YENEEA. The germline V and J ends were trimmed by 1 base and 8 bases, with 11 bases remaining between them. The CDR3 has 13 amino acids. For the CDR3, the DNA is TGTGCCAGCAGCTTAGTGTACGGGACGGAAGCTTTCTTT. Encoded protein: CASSLVYGTEAFF.

The rearrangement links TRBV7-9 to TRBJ2-1; 8 bases are shared with TRBD2. The V segment lost 2 bases and the J segment 7 bases; nucleotides outside the gene matches: 7. The CDR3 loop spans 15 amino acids. The germline V gene encodes CDR1 SEHNR and CDR2 FQNEAQ (reference sequence). The CDR3 nucleotides are TGTGCCAGCAGCTTAATGCGGGGGGCTCAAAATGAGCAGTTCTTC. Its translation is CASSLMRGAQNEQFF.

This chain uses TRBV19 with TRBJ2-3, with 9 bases that match TRBD2. Trimming at V came to 8 bases and at J to 6 bases, leaving 12 bases not matched to a gene. The CDR3 runs to 15 residues. The germline V gene has CDR1 LNHDA and CDR2 SQIVND (reference sequence). The chain's CDR3 is CASEETSGLSDTQYF. DNA of the CDR3: TGTGCCAGTGAGGAGACTAGCGGCCTATCGGATACGCAGTATTTT.

This clonotype was recorded many times. In DNA, the CDR3 is TGTGCCAGCAGCTCGGACGCATGGGGTGAGCAGTTCTTC. It translates to CASSSDAWGEQFF. The chain couples TRBV7-3 to TRBJ2-1; no reliable D call. CDR3 length: 13 residues. The germline V gene has CDR1 SGHTA and CDR2 FQGTGA. V was cut by 4 bases and J by 9 bases, with 13 bases left in between.

This clonotype was picked up a small number of times. The chain couples TRBV28 to TRBJ2-1, with D possibly being TRBD1 (5 bases). Germline CDR1 is MDHEN and CDR2 is SYDVKM. V was cut by 8 bases and J by 11 bases, with 16 bases left in between. The CDR3 runs to 12 residues. DNA for the CDR3: TGTGCCAGCGGTTCCTTGACAGAGAAGCAGTTCTTC. It specifies CASGSLTEKQFF.

This clonotype was seen many times. The gene calls are TRBV3-1 and TRBJ1-2, with unresolved D. The CDR3 has 13 residues. CDR1 and CDR2 from the germline V gene are LGHDT and YNNKEL (reference sequence). V dropped 2 bases and J dropped 2 bases, with 6 bases sitting between them. CDR3 bases: TGTGCCAGCAGCCAAACCATCAACTATGGCTACACCTTC. It encodes CASSQTINYGYTF.

V is TRBV20-1 and J is TRBJ2-3; 13 bases are shared with TRBD2. J was trimmed by 10 bases and V by 3 bases; bases with no gene match: 10. The CDR3 sequence is 15 residues long. The germline CDR1 and CDR2 sequences are DFQATT and SNEGSKA (reference sequence). CDR3 in amino acids: CSARRGLAGLGPQYF. In DNA, the CDR3 is TGCAGTGCTAGGCGGGGACTAGCGGGACTCGGGCCGCAGTATTTT.